The clone carrying this T cell receptor (beta chain) was seen only a few times. Antigen unknown. In building TCR beta libraries, iRepertoire HTBI primers were used together with Arm-PCR of CDR3 regions. TCRdb fed the multiplex PCR reads into MiXCR, producing one record per CDR3 protein. The table includes a few hundred thousand distinct CDR3 sequences, 23% detected once. Time point in this sample: persistent/refractory GD, antithyroid drugs over 5 years with positive TRAb. The TCR library was prepared using RNA isolated from PBMCs. The record originates from a study of regulatory T cells in long-lasting Graves disease. Notes on the study in general: Compared with new cases, persistent Graves' patients showed reduced TCR diversity. With persistent disease, TRBV28, TRBJ1-2 and TRBJ2-5 were the favored segments. Blood alone, not thyroid tissue, was studied.

CDR1 and CDR2 from the germline V gene are SGHTA and FQGNSA. The CDR3 spans 17 residues. Trimming pared 0 bases from V and 6 bases from J, leaving 15 bases between. The TCR originated in a female donor with Graves disease. Sequencing was performed on peripheral blood mononuclear cells (PBMCs), taken when the disease was refractory, from a patient treated with antithyroid drugs. The J gene is TRBJ1-6, the V gene TRBV7-2, with D tentatively TRBD1 (6 bases). DNA for the CDR3: TGTGCCAGCAGCTTAGCTTCCGGACAGATCTTTAATTCACCCCTCCACTTT. It encodes CASSLASGQIFNSPLHF. Combining the CDR3 with reference TRBV7-2 and TRBJ1-6 gives the whole variable domain GAGVSQSPSNKVTEKGKDVELRCDPISGHTALYWYRQSLGQGLEFLIYFQGNSAPDKSGLPSDRFSAERTGGSVSTLTIQRTQQEDSAVYLCASSLASGQIFNSPLHFGNGTRLTVT.